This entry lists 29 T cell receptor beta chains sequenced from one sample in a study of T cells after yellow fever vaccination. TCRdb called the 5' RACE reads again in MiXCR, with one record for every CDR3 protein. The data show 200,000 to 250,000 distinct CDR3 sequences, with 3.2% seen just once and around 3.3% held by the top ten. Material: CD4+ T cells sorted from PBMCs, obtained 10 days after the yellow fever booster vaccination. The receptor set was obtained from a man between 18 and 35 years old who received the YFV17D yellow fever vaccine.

The CDR3 loop is CAIRQQPGQGFYEQYV. The CDR3 DNA reads as TGTGCCATCAGGCAACAACCGGGACAGGGTTTCTACGAGCAGTACGTC. This chain uses TRBV10-3 with TRBJ2-7; 9 bases agree with TRBD1. Germline V gene data show CDR1 as ENHRY and CDR2 as SYGVKD. V lost 6 bases, J lost 3 bases, and 12 bases stayed unmatched. The CDR3 runs to 16 residues.

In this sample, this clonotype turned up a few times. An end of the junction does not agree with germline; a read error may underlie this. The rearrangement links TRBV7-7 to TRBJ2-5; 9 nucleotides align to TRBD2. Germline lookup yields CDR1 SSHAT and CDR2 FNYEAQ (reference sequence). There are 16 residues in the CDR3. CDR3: CASSLGAGGRGETQYF. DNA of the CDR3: TGTGCTAGCAGCTTAGGAGCGGGGGGCCGTGGGGAGACCCAGTACTTC.

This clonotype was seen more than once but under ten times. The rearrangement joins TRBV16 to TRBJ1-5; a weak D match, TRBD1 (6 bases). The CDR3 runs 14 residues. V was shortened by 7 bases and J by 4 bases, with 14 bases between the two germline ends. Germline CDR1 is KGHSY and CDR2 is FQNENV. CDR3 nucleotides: TGTGCCAGCAATACACTACAGGGAAATCAGCCCCAGCATTTT. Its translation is CASNTLQGNQPQHF. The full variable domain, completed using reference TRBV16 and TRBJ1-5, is GEEVAQTPKHLVRGEGQKAKLYCAPIKGHSYVFWYQQVLKNEFKFLISFQNENVFDETGMPKERFSAKCLPNSPCSLEIQATKLEDSAVYFCASNTLQGNQPQHFGDGTRLSIL.

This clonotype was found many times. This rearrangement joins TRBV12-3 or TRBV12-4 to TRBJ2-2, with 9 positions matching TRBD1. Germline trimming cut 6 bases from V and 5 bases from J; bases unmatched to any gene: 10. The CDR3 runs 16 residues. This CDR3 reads CASSRQLGQGTGELFF. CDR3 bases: TGTGCCAGCAGCAGACAATTAGGACAGGGGACCGGGGAGCTGTTTTTT.

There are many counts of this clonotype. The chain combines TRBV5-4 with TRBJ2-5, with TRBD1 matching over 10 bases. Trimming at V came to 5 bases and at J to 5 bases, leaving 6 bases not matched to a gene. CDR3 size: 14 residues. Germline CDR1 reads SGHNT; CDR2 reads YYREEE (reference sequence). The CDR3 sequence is CASSRQGAHETQYF. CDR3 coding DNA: TGTGCCAGCAGTCGACAGGGGGCCCACGAGACCCAGTACTTC.

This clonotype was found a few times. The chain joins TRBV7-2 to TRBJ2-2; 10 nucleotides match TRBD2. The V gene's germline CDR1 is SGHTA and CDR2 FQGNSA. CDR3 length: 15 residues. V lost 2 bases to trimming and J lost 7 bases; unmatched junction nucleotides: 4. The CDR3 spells CASSLQLAGNGELFF. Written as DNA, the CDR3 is TGTGCCAGCAGCTTACAACTAGCGGGGAACGGGGAGCTGTTTTTT.

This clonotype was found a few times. In nucleotides, the CDR3 is TGTGCCAGGGGAAGGGGAAGGGGCACTGAAGCTTTCTTT. It codes for CARGRGRGTEAFF. This sequence joins TRBV2 and TRBJ1-1, with D perhaps matching TRBD1 (5 bases). Germline V lookup: CDR1 SNHLY, CDR2 FYNNEI. The CDR3 extends over 13 amino acids. Trimming shortened V by 9 bases and J by 4 bases, and 15 bases separated the two germline ends.

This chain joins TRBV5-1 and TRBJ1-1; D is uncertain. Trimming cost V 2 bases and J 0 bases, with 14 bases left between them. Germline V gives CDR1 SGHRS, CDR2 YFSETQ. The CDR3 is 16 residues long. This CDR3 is CASSLGLAFMNTEAFF. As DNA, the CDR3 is TGCGCCAGCAGCTTAGGGCTAGCCTTCATGAACACTGAAGCTTTCTTT.

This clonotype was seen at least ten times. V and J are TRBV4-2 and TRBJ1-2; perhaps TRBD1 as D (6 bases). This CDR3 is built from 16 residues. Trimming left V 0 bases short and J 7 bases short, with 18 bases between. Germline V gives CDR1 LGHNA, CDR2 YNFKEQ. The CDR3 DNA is TGTGCCAGCAGCCAAGATTTCGGTCAGGGGAGACTTGGCTACACCTTC. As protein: CASSQDFGQGRLGYTF.

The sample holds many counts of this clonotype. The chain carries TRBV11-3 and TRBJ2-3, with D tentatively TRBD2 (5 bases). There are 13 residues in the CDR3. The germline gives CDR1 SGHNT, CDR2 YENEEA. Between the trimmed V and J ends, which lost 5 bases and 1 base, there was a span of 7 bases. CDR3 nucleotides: TGTGCCAGCAGCACGCGGGGCACAGATACGCAGTATTTT. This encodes CASSTRGTDTQYF. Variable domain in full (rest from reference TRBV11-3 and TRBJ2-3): EAGVVQSPRYKIIEKKQPVAFWCNPISGHNTLYWYLQNLGQGPELLIRYENEEAVDDSQLPKDRFSAERLKGVDSTLKIQPAELGDSAVYLCASSTRGTDTQYFGPGTRLTVL.

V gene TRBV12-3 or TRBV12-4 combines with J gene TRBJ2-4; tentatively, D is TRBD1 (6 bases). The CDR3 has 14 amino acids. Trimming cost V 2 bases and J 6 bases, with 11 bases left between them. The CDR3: CASSLSGVGNIQYF. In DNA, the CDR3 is TGTGCCAGCAGTTTATCAGGGGTCGGAAACATTCAGTACTTC.

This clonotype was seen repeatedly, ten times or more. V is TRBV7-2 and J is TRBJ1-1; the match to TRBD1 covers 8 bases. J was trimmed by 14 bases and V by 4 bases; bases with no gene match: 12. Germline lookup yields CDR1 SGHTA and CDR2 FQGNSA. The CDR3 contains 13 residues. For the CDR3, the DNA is TGTGCCAGCAGCTATTCAGGGGGCGTCGAGGGGTTCTTT. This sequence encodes CASSYSGGVEGFF. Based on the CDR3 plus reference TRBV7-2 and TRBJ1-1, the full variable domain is GAGVSQSPSNKVTEKGKDVELRCDPISGHTALYWYRQSLGQGLEFLIYFQGNSAPDKSGLPSDRFSAERTGGSVSTLTIQRTQQEDSAVYLCASSYSGGVEGFFGQGTRLTVV.

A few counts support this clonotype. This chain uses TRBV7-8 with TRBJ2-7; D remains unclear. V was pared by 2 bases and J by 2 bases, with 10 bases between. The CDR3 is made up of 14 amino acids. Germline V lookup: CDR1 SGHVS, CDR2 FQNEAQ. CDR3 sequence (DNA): TGTGCCAGCAGCTTAAGTGACGCCACCTACGAGCAGTACGTC. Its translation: CASSLSDATYEQYV.

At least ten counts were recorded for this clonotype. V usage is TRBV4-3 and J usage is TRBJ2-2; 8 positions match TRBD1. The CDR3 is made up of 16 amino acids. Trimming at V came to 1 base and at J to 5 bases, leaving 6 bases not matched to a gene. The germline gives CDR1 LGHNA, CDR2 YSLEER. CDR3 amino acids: CASSQVRGLGTGELFF. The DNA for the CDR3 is TGCGCCAGCAGCCAAGTCAGGGGGCTAGGGACCGGGGAGCTGTTTTTT.

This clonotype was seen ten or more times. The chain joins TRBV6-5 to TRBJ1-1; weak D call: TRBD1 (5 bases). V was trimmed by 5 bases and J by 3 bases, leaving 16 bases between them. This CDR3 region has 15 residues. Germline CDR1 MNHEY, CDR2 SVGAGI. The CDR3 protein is CASSRKYLGDTEAFF. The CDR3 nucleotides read TGTGCCAGCAGTCGCAAATACCTGGGGGACACTGAAGCTTTCTTT.

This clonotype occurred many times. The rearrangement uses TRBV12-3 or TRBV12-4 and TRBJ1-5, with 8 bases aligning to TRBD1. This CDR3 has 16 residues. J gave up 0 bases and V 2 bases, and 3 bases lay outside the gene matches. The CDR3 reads CASSLSGGISNQPQHF. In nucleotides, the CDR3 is TGTGCCAGCAGTTTATCAGGGGGCATTAGCAATCAGCCCCAGCATTTT.

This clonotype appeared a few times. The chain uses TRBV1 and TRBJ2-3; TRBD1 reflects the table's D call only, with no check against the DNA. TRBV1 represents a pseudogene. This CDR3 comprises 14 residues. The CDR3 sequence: CTSRTTGGADTQYF. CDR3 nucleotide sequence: TGCACCAGCAGAACAACGGGGGGCGCGGATACGCAGTATTTT.

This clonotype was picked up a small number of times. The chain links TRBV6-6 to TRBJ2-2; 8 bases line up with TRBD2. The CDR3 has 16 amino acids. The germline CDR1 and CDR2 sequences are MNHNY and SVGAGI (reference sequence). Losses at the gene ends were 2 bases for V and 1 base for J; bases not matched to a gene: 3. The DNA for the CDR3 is TGTGCCAGCAGTTACCGCCTAGCGGGGAACACCGGGGAGCTGTTTTTT. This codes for CASSYRLAGNTGELFF.

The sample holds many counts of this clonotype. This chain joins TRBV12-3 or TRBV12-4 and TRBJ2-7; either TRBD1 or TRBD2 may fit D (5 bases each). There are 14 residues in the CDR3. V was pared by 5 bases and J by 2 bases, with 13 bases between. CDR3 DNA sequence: TGTGCCAGCAGTCCTCCGGGACCCCCCTACGAGCAGTACTTC. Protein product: CASSPPGPPYEQYF.

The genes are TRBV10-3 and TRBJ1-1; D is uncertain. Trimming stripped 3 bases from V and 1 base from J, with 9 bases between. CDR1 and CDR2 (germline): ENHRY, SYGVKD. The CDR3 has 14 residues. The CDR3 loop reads CAISEQSTNTEAFF. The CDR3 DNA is TGTGCCATCAGTGAACAGTCGACGAACACTGAAGCTTTCTTT.

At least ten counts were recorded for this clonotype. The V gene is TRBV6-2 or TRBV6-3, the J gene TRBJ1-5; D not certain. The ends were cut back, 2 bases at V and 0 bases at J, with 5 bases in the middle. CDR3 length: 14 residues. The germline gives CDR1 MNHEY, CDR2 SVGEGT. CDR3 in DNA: TGTGCCAGCAGTTACCTTAATAGCAATCAGCCCCAGCATTTT. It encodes CASSYLNSNQPQHF.

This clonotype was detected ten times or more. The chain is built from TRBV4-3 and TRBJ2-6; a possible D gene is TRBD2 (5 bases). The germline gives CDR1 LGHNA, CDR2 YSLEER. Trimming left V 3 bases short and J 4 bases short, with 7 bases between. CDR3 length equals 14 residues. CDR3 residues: CASSQPGGANVLTF. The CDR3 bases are TGCGCCAGCAGCCAGCCGGGGGGGGCCAACGTCCTGACTTTC.

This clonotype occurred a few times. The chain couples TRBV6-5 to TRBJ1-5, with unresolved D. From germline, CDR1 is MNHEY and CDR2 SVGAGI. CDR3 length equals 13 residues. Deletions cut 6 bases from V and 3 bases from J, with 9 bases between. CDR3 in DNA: TGTGCCAGCAGGGTTACACCCAATCAGCCCCAGCATTTT. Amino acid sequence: CASRVTPNQPQHF.

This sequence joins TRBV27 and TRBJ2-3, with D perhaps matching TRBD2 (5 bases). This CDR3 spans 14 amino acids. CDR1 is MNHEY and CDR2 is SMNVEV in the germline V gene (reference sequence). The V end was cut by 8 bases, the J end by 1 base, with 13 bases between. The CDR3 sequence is CASRRVGGTDTQYF. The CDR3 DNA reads TGTGCCAGCCGTCGAGTGGGAGGCACAGATACGCAGTATTTT.

The CDR3, as DNA: TGCAGTGCTAGATGGACAGGAGGGTTCACAGATACGCAGTATTTT. Protein: CSARWTGGFTDTQYF. This chain connects TRBV20-1 to TRBJ2-3, with D perhaps matching TRBD1 (7 bases). The germline V and J ends were trimmed by 2 bases and 2 bases, with 14 bases remaining between them. Germline loops: CDR1 DFQATT, CDR2 SNEGSKA (reference sequence). This CDR3 has 15 amino acids.

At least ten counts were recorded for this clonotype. The CDR3 bases are TGTGCCAGCAGCTCGCCTTCCGGGGATTCACCCCTCCACTTT. It yields the protein CASSSPSGDSPLHF. J is TRBJ1-6 and V is TRBV7-9; D remains unclear. Germline CDR1 is SEHNR and CDR2 is FQNEAQ (reference sequence). Trimming shortened V by 4 bases and J by 8 bases, and 12 bases separated the two germline ends. The CDR3 covers 14 residues.

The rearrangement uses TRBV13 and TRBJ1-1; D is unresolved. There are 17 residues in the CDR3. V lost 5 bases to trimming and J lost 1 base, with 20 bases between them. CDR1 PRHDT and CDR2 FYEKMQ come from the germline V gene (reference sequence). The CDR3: CASSTNRPGWGNTEAFF. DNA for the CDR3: TGTGCCAGCAGCACGAATCGGCCGGGGTGGGGGAACACTGAAGCTTTCTTT.

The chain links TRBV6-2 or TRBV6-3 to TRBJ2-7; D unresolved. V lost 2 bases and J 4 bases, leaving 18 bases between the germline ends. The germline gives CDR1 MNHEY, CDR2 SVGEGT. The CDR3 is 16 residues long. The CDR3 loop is CASSYGERQREYEQYF. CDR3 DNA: TGTGCCAGCAGTTACGGTGAGAGGCAGAGAGAATACGAGCAGTACTTC.

The CDR3 DNA reads as TGTGCCAGCAGCTTAGCTTTACGGAACACTGAAGCTTTCTTT. This translates into CASSLALRNTEAFF. The chain employs TRBV7-2 and TRBJ1-1; D call uncertain. The V end was cut by 0 bases, the J end by 1 base, with 6 bases between. This CDR3 has 14 amino acids. CDR1 is SGHTA and CDR2 is FQGNSA in the germline V gene.